Following are 3 T cell receptor beta chains from one sample sequenced in a study of early T cells in non-severe SARS-CoV-2 infection. TCRdb independently ran MiXCR on the 5' RACE reads; one entry per CDR3 protein. The sample has 55,000 to 75,000 distinct CDR3 sequences; approximately 9.3% are singletons. The source material was whole blood. Receptor source: an adult who was a healthcare worker with PCR-confirmed SARS-CoV-2 infection or an uninfected control (not recorded which).

The chain joins TRBV5-1 to TRBJ2-5; D call uncertain. The V and J ends lost 4 bases and 4 bases respectively, with 14 bases between them. Looked up from germline, CDR1 is SGHRS and CDR2 is YFSETQ. The CDR3 has 14 amino acids. The CDR3: CASSPSPSPETQYF. The CDR3 region has the DNA TGCGCCAGCAGCCCCAGTCCCAGTCCAGAGACCCAGTACTTC.

The J gene is TRBJ1-6, the V gene TRBV13; 9 bases line up with TRBD1. The CDR3 consists of 14 residues. CDR1 and CDR2 from the germline V gene are PRHDT and FYEKMQ (reference sequence). The trim removed 5 bases at V and 7 bases at J, leaving 3 bases unmatched. This chain's CDR3 is CASSGDRENSPLHF. The CDR3 DNA reads as TGTGCCAGCAGCGGGGACAGGGAAAATTCACCCCTCCACTTT.

This clonotype appeared many times. The chain combines TRBV11-2 with TRBJ2-7; no firm D call. Trimming stripped 1 base from V and 5 bases from J, with 12 bases between. This CDR3 has 14 residues. Looked up from germline, CDR1 is SGHAT and CDR2 is FQNNGV. CDR3 DNA sequence: TGTGCCAGCAGCTTAGTTGGCGGCCCCAACGAGCAGTACGTC. This translates into CASSLVGGPNEQYV.